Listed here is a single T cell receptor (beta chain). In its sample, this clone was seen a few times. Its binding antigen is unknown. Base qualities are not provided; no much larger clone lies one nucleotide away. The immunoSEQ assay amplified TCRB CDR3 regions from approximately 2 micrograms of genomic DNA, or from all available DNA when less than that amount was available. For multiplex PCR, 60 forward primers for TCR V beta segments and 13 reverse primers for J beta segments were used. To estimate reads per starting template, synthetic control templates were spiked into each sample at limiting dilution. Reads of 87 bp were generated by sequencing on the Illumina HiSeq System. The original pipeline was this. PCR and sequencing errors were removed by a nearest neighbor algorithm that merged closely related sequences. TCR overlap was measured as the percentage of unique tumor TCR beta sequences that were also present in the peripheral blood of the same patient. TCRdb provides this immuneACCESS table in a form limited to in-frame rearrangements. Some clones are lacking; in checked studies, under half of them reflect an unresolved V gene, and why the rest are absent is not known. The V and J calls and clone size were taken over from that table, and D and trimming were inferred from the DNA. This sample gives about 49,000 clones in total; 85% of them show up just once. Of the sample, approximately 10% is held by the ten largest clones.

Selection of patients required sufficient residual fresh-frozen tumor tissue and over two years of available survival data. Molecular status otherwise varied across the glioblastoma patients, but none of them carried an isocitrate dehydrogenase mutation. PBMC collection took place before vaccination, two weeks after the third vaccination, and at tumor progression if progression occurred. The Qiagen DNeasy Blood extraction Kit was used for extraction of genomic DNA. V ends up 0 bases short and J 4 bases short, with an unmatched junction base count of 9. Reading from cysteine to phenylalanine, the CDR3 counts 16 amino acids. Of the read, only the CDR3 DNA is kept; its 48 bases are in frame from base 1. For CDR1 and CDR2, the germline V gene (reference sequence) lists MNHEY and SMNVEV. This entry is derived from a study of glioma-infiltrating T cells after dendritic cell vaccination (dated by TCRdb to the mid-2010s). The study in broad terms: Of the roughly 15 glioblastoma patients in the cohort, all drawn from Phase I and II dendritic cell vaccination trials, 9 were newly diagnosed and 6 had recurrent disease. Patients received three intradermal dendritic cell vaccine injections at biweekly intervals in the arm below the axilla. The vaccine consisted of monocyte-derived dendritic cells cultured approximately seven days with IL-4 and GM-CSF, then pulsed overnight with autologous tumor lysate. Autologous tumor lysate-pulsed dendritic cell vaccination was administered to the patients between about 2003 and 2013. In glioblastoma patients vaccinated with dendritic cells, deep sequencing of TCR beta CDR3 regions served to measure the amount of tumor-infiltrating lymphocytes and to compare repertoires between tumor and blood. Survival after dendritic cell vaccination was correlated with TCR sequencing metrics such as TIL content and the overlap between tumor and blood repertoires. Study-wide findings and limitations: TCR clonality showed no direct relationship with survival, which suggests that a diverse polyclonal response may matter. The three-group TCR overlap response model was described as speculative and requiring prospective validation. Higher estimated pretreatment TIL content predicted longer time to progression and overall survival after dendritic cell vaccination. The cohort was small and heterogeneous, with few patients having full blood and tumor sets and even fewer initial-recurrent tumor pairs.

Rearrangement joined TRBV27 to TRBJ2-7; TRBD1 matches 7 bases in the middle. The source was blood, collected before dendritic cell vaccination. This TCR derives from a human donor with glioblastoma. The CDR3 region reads CASSLSQGYPGYEQYF. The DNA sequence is TGTGCCAGCAGTTTATCACAGGGGTACCCTGGGTACGAGCAGTACTTC.